A single TCR beta chain is shown here with its context. Patient tissue came from resections in Japan or China, 2014–2017. The record originates from a study of immune evolution from preneoplasia to lung adenocarcinoma. Only in-frame clones appear in the TCRdb table, and some are missing; sequencing was by immunoSEQ multiplex PCR. The sample lists thousands of clones, about 81% seen once, with 5.9% in the top ten. V lost 8 bases, J lost 3 bases, and 7 bases stayed unmatched. Germline CDR1 and CDR2: MDHEN and SYDVKM. This CDR3 has 15 residues. The sequence came from a person aged 45-65 years with lung adenocarcinoma. This sequence joins TRBV28 and TRBJ2-3; 11 bases map to TRBD2. Source material: FFPE invasive lung adenocarcinoma tissue. The CDR3 protein is CASRGASGRTDTQYF. In DNA, the CDR3 is TGTGCCAGCCGAGGGGCTAGCGGGAGGACAGATACGCAGTATTTT.